This TCR beta chain was recovered during a study of control samples from healthy donors and cancer patients. Method: immunoSEQ multiplex PCR; TCRdb's copy keeps in-frame clones and lacks some. The data show 110,000 to 150,000 clones, with about 88% seen just once and about 9% held by the top ten. Germline-derived CDR1 and CDR2 are SGDLS and YYNGEE. Trimming removed 0 bases from V and 5 bases from J; junction bases left unmatched: 6. This CDR3 comprises 17 residues. This chain connects TRBV9 to TRBJ2-4; 12 nucleotides match TRBD2. Sequencing used blood. The TCR originated in a young woman in good health. The CDR3 region has the DNA TGTGCCAGCAGCGTAGGACTAGCGGGAGTAAGGGAAAACATTCAGTACTTC. It encodes CASSVGLAGVRENIQYF.